These 19 T cell receptor beta chains came from one sample sequenced in a study of Ad26.COV2.S vaccination and SARS-CoV-2 variants. TCRdb's copy holds only in-frame clones and misses some; the assay was immunoSEQ multiplex PCR. Among nearly 400,000 clones listed, approximately 90% were seen once. As for treatment: 19 received Ad26.COV2.S at low or high dose, single or two shots; about 5 received placebo; per-sample allocation not given. The samples were gathered on day 63 after the first injection of vaccine or placebo. The source was peripheral blood, collected in a trial of Ad26.COV2.S vaccine versus placebo. The receptors were gathered from a person aged 18-60 years who received the Ad26.COV2.S COVID-19 vaccine or a placebo.

The chain uses TRBV11-1 and TRBJ2-1; D unresolved. The CDR3 totals 15 residues. V shed 5 bases and J shed 4 bases, with 15 bases lying between them. Germline CDR1 reads SGHAT; CDR2 reads FQDESV (reference sequence). CDR3 DNA sequence: TGTGCCAGCAGCCAGACCCCCTGGGATTACAATGAGCAGTTCTTC. Translating it yields CASSQTPWDYNEQFF.

The chain carries TRBV18 and TRBJ2-1, with 9 bases that match TRBD2. From germline, CDR1 is KGHSH and CDR2 LQKENI. The CDR3 totals 16 residues. V lost 3 bases, J lost 6 bases, and 9 bases stayed unmatched. In DNA, the CDR3 is TGTGCCAGCTCACCGATCGCGGGAGGGCCCGGCAATGAGCAGTTCTTC. Protein sequence: CASSPIAGGPGNEQFF.

The rearrangement uses TRBV4-3 and TRBJ2-1, with 9 bases matching TRBD1. The ends lost 4 bases at V and 0 bases at J; junction bases unmatched: 4. Per the germline V gene, CDR1 is LGHNA and CDR2 is YSLEER. The CDR3 length is 16 residues. CDR3 sequence reads: CASSRDRVSSYNEQFF. In DNA, the CDR3 is TGCGCCAGCAGCCGGGACAGGGTTAGCTCCTACAATGAGCAGTTCTTC.

V is TRBV28 and J is TRBJ1-2, with 7 bases that match TRBD1. The CDR3 has 14 amino acids. Germline trimming cut 7 bases from V and 4 bases from J; bases unmatched to any gene: 9. Germline CDR1 MDHEN, CDR2 SYDVKM. Here the CDR3 reads CASTQGLSSYGYTF. The CDR3 DNA reads TGTGCCAGCACACAGGGGTTGTCATCCTATGGCTACACCTTC.

The CDR3 DNA reads as TGCAGCGTTGAAGATCGGACAAACTATGGCTACACCTTC. Its translation: CSVEDRTNYGYTF. This sequence joins TRBV29-1 and TRBJ1-2; D possibly corresponds to TRBD1 (5 bases). Germline CDR1 is SQVTM and CDR2 is ANQGSEA. The CDR3 totals 13 residues. V shed 0 bases and J shed 2 bases, with 7 bases lying between them.

The rearrangement joins TRBV11-3 to TRBJ2-3, with D uncertain. V was trimmed by 5 bases and J by 4 bases, leaving 10 bases between them. This CDR3 is built from 13 residues. Per germline, CDR1 SGHNT and CDR2 YENEEA. This chain's CDR3 is CASSLTPADTQYF. In DNA, the CDR3 is TGTGCCAGCAGCCTAACCCCCGCAGATACGCAGTATTTT.

This rearrangement joins TRBV6-5 to TRBJ1-6, with 10 bases that match TRBD1. CDR1 MNHEY and CDR2 SVGAGI come from the germline V gene. The CDR3 consists of 15 residues. The junction had 6 bases not matched to a gene; V was cut back by 7 bases and J by 6 bases. This CDR3 reads CASKSRTGGNSPLHF. The DNA for the CDR3 is TGTGCCAGCAAAAGTCGGACAGGGGGTAATTCACCCCTCCACTTT.

The V gene is TRBV5-1, the J gene TRBJ1-4; D perhaps matches TRBD1 (6 bases). CDR3 length equals 15 residues. Germline CDR1 and CDR2: SGHRS and YFSETQ. V was trimmed by 3 bases and J by 5 bases, leaving 14 bases between them. CDR3 residues: CASSWGTSKNEKLFF. The CDR3 nucleotides are TGCGCCAGCAGCTGGGGGACATCGAAGAATGAAAAACTGTTTTTT.

The chain links TRBV19 to TRBJ2-3; the match to TRBD2 covers 9 bases. Germline CDR1 and CDR2: LNHDA and SQIVND (reference sequence). The J segment lost 0 bases and the V segment lost 5 bases, leaving 6 bases of the junction unmatched. The CDR3 consists of 16 residues. The CDR3 protein is CASSAAGGASTDTQYF. Written as DNA, the CDR3 is TGTGCCAGTAGTGCAGCGGGGGGTGCTAGCACAGATACGCAGTATTTT.

The gene calls are TRBV5-4 and TRBJ2-7; 10 bases fit TRBD2. With V trimmed by 4 bases and J by 3 bases, 7 bases remained unmatched. In germline, CDR1 is SGHNT, CDR2 YYREEE (reference sequence). This CDR3 has 15 amino acids. The CDR3 loop is CASSQGTSEVYEQYF. CDR3 DNA: TGTGCCAGCAGCCAAGGGACTAGCGAGGTCTACGAGCAGTACTTC.

This sequence joins TRBV9 and TRBJ1-1; perhaps TRBD1 as D (5 bases). The CDR3 consists of 14 residues. V was trimmed by 4 bases and J by 0 bases, leaving 10 bases between them. Germline values: CDR1 SGDLS, CDR2 YYNGEE. Written as DNA, the CDR3 is TGTGCCAGCAGCTCGGGACCCATGAACACTGAAGCTTTCTTT. Its translation: CASSSGPMNTEAFF. The whole variable domain, remainder taken from reference TRBV9 and TRBJ1-1, is DSGVTQTPKHLITATGQRVTLRCSPRSGDLSVYWYQQSLDQGLQFLIQYYNGEERAKGNILERFSAQQFPDLHSELNLSSLELGDSALYFCASSSGPMNTEAFFGQGTRLTVV.

This clone has a single count. This chain uses TRBV28 with TRBJ1-5; 8 bases fit TRBD1. J lost 7 bases, V lost 7 bases, and 6 bases had no gene match. Germline V gives CDR1 MDHEN, CDR2 SYDVKM. This CDR3 has 13 amino acids. CDR3 residues: CASTGGLGQPQHF. CDR3 DNA: TGTGCCAGCACAGGGGGCCTGGGACAGCCCCAGCATTTT.

V and J are TRBV5-1 and TRBJ2-7, with D perhaps matching TRBD1 (5 bases). The CDR3 runs 14 residues. V lost 3 bases to trimming and J lost 1 base, with 11 bases between them. CDR1 and CDR2 (germline): SGHRS, YFSETQ. CDR3 nucleotides: TGCGCCAGCAGCTCGTCGCCAGGGTCCTACGAGCAGTACTTC. It is translated as CASSSSPGSYEQYF.

CDR3 in amino acids: CASSEQGAFGYTF. The CDR3 DNA reads as TGTGCCAGCAGTGAACAGGGAGCGTTTGGCTACACCTTC. The chain employs TRBV12-3 or TRBV12-4 and TRBJ1-2; D is possibly TRBD1 (6 bases). The CDR3 contains 13 residues. V was shortened by 5 bases and J by 7 bases, with 14 bases between the two germline ends.

J is TRBJ2-5 and V is TRBV19; D remains unclear. The V gene lost 3 bases and the J gene lost 2 bases, with 10 bases spanning the gap. CDR1 and CDR2 (germline): LNHDA, SQIVND (reference sequence). The CDR3 extends over 14 amino acids. The CDR3 region has the DNA TGTGCCAGTAGTATGGGTCCGATACAAGAGACCCAGTACTTC. It is translated as CASSMGPIQETQYF.

V usage is TRBV6-5 and J usage is TRBJ2-7, with a possible D match to TRBD2 (6 bases). V lost 5 bases and J 7 bases, leaving 15 bases between the germline ends. Looked up from germline, CDR1 is MNHEY and CDR2 is SVGAGI. The CDR3 has 13 amino acids. The CDR3 here is CASSTGTAGEQYF. DNA for the CDR3: TGTGCCAGCAGTACCGGGACGGCGGGAGAGCAGTACTTC.

This clone has only one observation. The V call is TRBV5-1, the J call TRBJ1-2; 9 positions match TRBD1. The CDR3 is 14 amino acids. The germline V gene has CDR1 SGHRS and CDR2 YFSETQ. The V gene end was trimmed by 3 bases and the J gene end by 8 bases; junction bases not matched to a gene: 8. Here the CDR3 reads CASSSEGQGGGYTF. For the CDR3, the DNA is TGCGCCAGCAGCTCGGAGGGACAGGGAGGCGGCTACACCTTC.

The sample holds one count of this clone. This rearrangement joins TRBV3-1 (or the pseudogene TRBV3-2) to TRBJ2-4; D is uncertain. V shed 4 bases and J shed 9 bases, with 10 bases lying between them. The CDR3 runs to 12 residues. The germline gives CDR1 LGHDT, CDR2 YNNKEL (reference sequence). The DNA of the CDR3 is TGTGCCAGCAGCCGATATGTTGGCATTCAGTACTTC. Amino acid sequence: CASSRYVGIQYF.

The chain has TRBV2 and TRBJ2-1; D not certain. Germline values: CDR1 SNHLY, CDR2 FYNNEI. The CDR3 contains 16 residues. The V and J ends lost 2 bases and 4 bases respectively, with 15 bases between them. CDR3 coding DNA: TGTGCCAGCAGTGAATTGCTTAGTCGCGGATACAATGAGCAGTTCTTC. This sequence encodes CASSELLSRGYNEQFF.